Each of the 26 T cell receptor beta chains below was sequenced from the same sample in a study of T cell responses to AZD1222 COVID-19 vaccine. Generated by immunoSEQ multiplex PCR, the TCRdb table keeps only in-frame clones and is missing some. The table records 150,000 to 160,000 clones, roughly 90% of them present only once. The source material was peripheral blood, sampled 28 days after the second AZD1222 dose. These receptors came from an adult who received the AZD1222 COVID-19 vaccine.

CDR3 DNA sequence: TGTGCCAGCAGTCCCCCGAACGAGCAGGTGGGCGGTGAGCAGTTCTTC. Protein product: CASSPPNEQVGGEQFF. The rearrangement links TRBV7-9 to TRBJ2-1; D is unclear. Looked up from germline, CDR1 is SEHNR and CDR2 is FQNEAQ (reference sequence). V shed 6 bases and J shed 9 bases, with 24 bases lying between them. The CDR3 contains 16 residues. Drawing the rest from reference TRBV7-9 and TRBJ2-1, the complete variable domain is DTGVSQNPRHKITKRGQNVTFRCDPISEHNRLYWYRQTLGQGPEFLTYFQNEAQLEKSRLLSDRFSAERPKGSFSTLEIQRTEQGDSAMYLCASSPPNEQVGGEQFFGPGTRLTVL.

The chain recombines TRBV28 with TRBJ2-1; 7 bases agree with TRBD1. The CDR3 runs to 16 residues. V dropped 6 bases and J dropped 5; count of bases not matched to a gene: 13. Germline V gene data show CDR1 as MDHEN and CDR2 as SYDVKM. The CDR3 DNA is TGTGCCAGCAGATCGCTTGACAGGGACCCAGACAATGAGCAGTTCTTC. Residues: CASRSLDRDPDNEQFF.

V gene TRBV6-5 combines with J gene TRBJ1-2; the D is unclear. The CDR3 sequence is 13 residues long. CDR1 is MNHEY and CDR2 is SVGAGI in the germline V gene. The V and J ends lost 5 bases and 8 bases respectively, with 15 bases between them. The CDR3 DNA is TGTGCCAGCAGTCTCCTCCCAGGAAACGGCTACACCTTC. Encoded protein: CASSLLPGNGYTF.

This clone was observed a few times. The chain recombines TRBV10-2 with TRBJ2-1; 14 bases fit TRBD2. V shed 6 bases and J 0 bases; nucleotides not matched to a gene: 13. Per the germline V gene, CDR1 is WSHSY and CDR2 is SAAADI. The CDR3 consists of 20 residues. Here the CDR3 DNA reads TGCGCCAGCAGGCTGGGACTAGCGGGAGTCGGGGGTAGCTCCTACAATGAGCAGTTCTTC. Its protein is CASRLGLAGVGGSSYNEQFF.

The V call is TRBV27, the J call TRBJ1-1; 8 nucleotides line up with TRBD1. From germline, CDR1 is MNHEY and CDR2 SMNVEV (reference sequence). The CDR3 is 14 amino acids. The J segment lost 0 bases and the V segment lost 6 bases, leaving 3 bases of the junction unmatched. Here the CDR3 reads CASSVRGLNTEAFF. In nucleotides, the CDR3 is TGTGCCAGCAGCGTCAGGGGGCTGAACACTGAAGCTTTCTTT.

J is TRBJ1-2 and V is TRBV2, with TRBD1 identical over 7 bases. The J segment lost 3 bases and the V segment lost 6 bases, leaving 4 bases of the junction unmatched. The germline V gene has CDR1 SNHLY and CDR2 FYNNEI. The CDR3 is made up of 13 amino acids. The CDR3 nucleotides are TGTGCCAGCAGGACCGGGACAGACTATGGCTACACCTTC. This sequence encodes CASRTGTDYGYTF.

CDR3 loop: CASSPEGQGSEAFF. CDR3 DNA sequence: TGTGCCAGCTCACCAGAAGGACAGGGCTCTGAAGCTTTCTTT. The chain joins TRBV18 to TRBJ1-1, with 8 bases aligning to TRBD1. V shed 2 bases, J shed 6 bases, and the junction held 5 bases outside the gene matches. The germline CDR1 and CDR2 sequences are KGHSH and LQKENI. The length of the CDR3 is 14 residues.

The rearrangement uses TRBV11-2 and TRBJ2-6; no firm D call. Germline CDR1 and CDR2: SGHAT and FQNNGV. The CDR3 is 18 amino acids. V shed 1 base and J shed 1 base, with 14 bases lying between them. In nucleotides, the CDR3 is TGTGCCAGCAGCTTAGGGGTGGGGAAACAATCTGGGGCCAACGTCCTGACTTTC. Protein product: CASSLGVGKQSGANVLTF.

The J gene is TRBJ2-7, the V gene TRBV2; TRBD2 matches 11 bases. Germline lookup yields CDR1 SNHLY and CDR2 FYNNEI. This CDR3 is built from 17 residues. The V and J ends lost 0 bases and 5 bases, in that order; junction bases with no gene match: 9. CDR3 bases: TGTGCCAGCAGTGAAGCGCTCAGGGCTAGCGGGAGGAACGAGCAGTACTTC. Protein: CASSEALRASGRNEQYF.

The V call is TRBV12-3 or TRBV12-4, the J call TRBJ2-3, with no clear D. The V end lost 1 base, the J end lost 4 bases, and 6 bases lay between the germline ends. The CDR3 contains 13 residues. The CDR3 reads CASSLDPPDTQYF. DNA of the CDR3: TGTGCCAGCAGTTTAGACCCCCCAGATACGCAGTATTTT.

V and J are TRBV27 and TRBJ2-7; 9 bases are shared with TRBD2. The CDR3 extends over 12 amino acids. V shed 5 bases and J 11 bases; nucleotides not matched to a gene: 7. The germline gives CDR1 MNHEY, CDR2 SMNVEV (reference sequence). CDR3 DNA sequence: TGTGCCAGCAGTAAACTAGCGGGCGGGGAGTACTTC. This sequence encodes CASSKLAGGEYF.

The chain uses TRBV23-1 and TRBJ2-3; D is undetermined. TRBV23-1 has ORF status, its function being uncertain. V lost 11 bases and J lost 7, with 13 bases in between. The CDR3 is 11 amino acids. The CDR3 DNA reads as TGCGCCCCTCAGGTAAGGAATACGCAGTATTTT. This translates into CAPQVRNTQYF.

This chain links TRBV4-1 with TRBJ1-6, with D possibly TRBD1 on 6 matching bases. Trimming took off 4 bases at V and 6 bases at J, with 16 bases between the two ends. The CDR3 runs to 16 residues. Germline-derived CDR1 and CDR2 are MGHRA and YSYEKL. This chain's CDR3 is CASSLEKGGFNSPLHF. The CDR3 DNA reads as TGCGCCAGCAGCCTAGAGAAAGGGGGTTTTAATTCACCCCTCCACTTT.

This clone has a single count. The chain employs TRBV28 and TRBJ2-5; tentatively, D is TRBD1 (6 bases). Looked up from germline, CDR1 is MDHEN and CDR2 is SYDVKM. The length of the CDR3 is 14 residues. The V and J ends lost 5 bases and 4 bases respectively, with 14 bases between them. The DNA for the CDR3 is TGTGCCAGCAGTCCAGACAGGATCTCAGAGACCCAGTACTTC. This sequence encodes CASSPDRISETQYF.

With regard to this clone: The sample carries other DNA sequences with the same CDR3. J is TRBJ1-1 and V is TRBV18; weak D call: TRBD1 (6 bases). V lost 6 bases, J lost 1 base, and 9 bases lay in between. There are 13 residues in the CDR3. Germline loops: CDR1 KGHSH, CDR2 LQKENI. Here the CDR3 reads CASSPGQNTEAFF. CDR3 bases: TGTGCCAGCTCCCCGGGACAGAACACTGAAGCTTTCTTT. The full variable domain, its missing parts supplied by reference TRBV18 and TRBJ1-1, is NAGVMQNPRHLVRRRGQEARLRCSPMKGHSHVYWYRQLPEEGLKFMVYLQKENIIDESGMPKERFSAEFPKEGPSILRIQQVVRGDSAAYFCASSPGQNTEAFFGQGTRLTVV.

This rearrangement joins TRBV3-1 (or the pseudogene TRBV3-2) to TRBJ1-2; D is uncertain. The CDR3 sequence is 15 residues long. Germline assignment: CDR1 LGHDT and CDR2 YNNKEL (reference sequence). Trimming removed 4 bases from V and 8 bases from J, with 20 bases in between. CDR3 sequence: CASSLGVSMYRGYTF. The CDR3 coding sequence is TGTGCCAGCAGCCTCGGCGTCTCGATGTACAGAGGCTACACCTTC.

Note on this clone: Sequence at one end of the junction differs from germline and may be a read error. The chain links TRBV2 to TRBJ2-2; 7 nucleotides agree with TRBD2. This CDR3 region has 18 residues. The V gene's germline CDR1 is SNHLY and CDR2 FYNNEI. DNA of the CDR3: TGTGCCAGCAGTGAAGGAGGGGCCATCAGCGGGAACGCCGGGGAGCTGTTTTTT. Protein: CASSEGGAISGNAGELFF.

The CDR3, as DNA: TGTGCCAGTAGTATACAGGGGAGCAATCAGCCCCAGCATTTT. This translates into CASSIQGSNQPQHF. The chain combines TRBV19 with TRBJ1-5, with D tentatively TRBD1 (6 bases). The CDR3 runs to 14 residues. Trimming pared 2 bases from V and 1 base from J, leaving 6 bases between. Germline V gene data show CDR1 as LNHDA and CDR2 as SQIVND (reference sequence).

This clone turned up a few times. The V and J genes are TRBV27 and TRBJ2-7, with D possibly TRBD2 on 6 matching bases. CDR3 size: 16 residues. V was cut by 5 bases and J by 1 base, with 18 bases left in between. Germline CDR1 is MNHEY and CDR2 is SMNVEV (reference sequence). The CDR3 region is CASSPQRLVSSYEQYF. The CDR3 nucleotides are TGTGCCAGCAGTCCCCAGAGACTAGTCAGTTCCTACGAGCAGTACTTC.

The chain recombines TRBV5-1 with TRBJ1-1; D is unclear. Germline CDR1 is SGHRS and CDR2 is YFSETQ. V was shortened by 0 bases and J by 0 bases, with 6 bases between the two germline ends. The CDR3 spans 14 residues. CDR3 loop: CASSLVSLNTEAFF. As DNA, the CDR3 is TGCGCCAGCAGCTTGGTCAGTTTGAACACTGAAGCTTTCTTT.

The rearrangement uses TRBV11-2 and TRBJ1-6, with unresolved D. The germline V gene encodes CDR1 SGHAT and CDR2 FQNNGV. V lost 1 base and J 14 bases, leaving 12 bases between the germline ends. The CDR3 runs to 13 residues. This chain's CDR3 is CASSLAPHRALHF. CDR3 sequence (DNA): TGTGCCAGCAGCTTAGCCCCCCACCGGGCCCTCCACTTT.

The chain is built from TRBV9 and TRBJ2-2; D remains ambiguous. Trimming pared 0 bases from V and 0 bases from J, leaving 9 bases between. In germline, CDR1 is SGDLS, CDR2 YYNGEE. The CDR3 length is 16 residues. The CDR3: CASSVAPATNTGELFF. The CDR3 coding sequence is TGTGCCAGCAGCGTAGCGCCTGCCACGAACACCGGGGAGCTGTTTTTT.

The rearrangement uses TRBV5-1 and TRBJ2-5, with a tentative D call TRBD1 (5 bases). V was clipped by 3 bases and J by 4 bases, with 16 bases between them. The germline V gene encodes CDR1 SGHRS and CDR2 YFSETQ. This CDR3 is 15 amino acids long. As DNA, the CDR3 is TGCGCCAGCAGCTGGGGCCTCACGAGGCGAGAGACCCAGTACTTC. It specifies CASSWGLTRRETQYF.

The chain combines TRBV27 with TRBJ1-6, with 8 bases that match TRBD1. J was trimmed by 6 bases and V by 5 bases; bases with no gene match: 6. Germline V gives CDR1 MNHEY, CDR2 SMNVEV (reference sequence). CDR3 length: 15 amino acids. Here the CDR3 DNA reads TGTGCCAGCAGTATCCAGGGGGCTTTTAATTCACCCCTCCACTTT. It is translated as CASSIQGAFNSPLHF.

The rearrangement joins TRBV12-3 or TRBV12-4 to TRBJ2-4; D is ambiguous. With 3 bases removed from V and 0 bases from J, the gap between germline ends came to 3 bases. The CDR3 sequence is 13 residues long. The CDR3 bases are TGTGCCAGCAGTTTGCAAGCCAAAAACATTCAGTACTTC. The encoded protein is CASSLQAKNIQYF.

This chain joins TRBV14 and TRBJ2-2; D call uncertain. Between the trimmed V and J ends, which lost 1 base and 5 bases, there was a span of 17 bases. The CDR3 loop spans 17 amino acids. The germline gives CDR1 SGHDN, CDR2 FVKESK. CDR3 sequence (DNA): TGTGCCAGCAGCCAAGTCCCTGGTCTTGTTCTGACCGGGGAGCTGTTTTTT. Translated, it gives CASSQVPGLVLTGELFF.